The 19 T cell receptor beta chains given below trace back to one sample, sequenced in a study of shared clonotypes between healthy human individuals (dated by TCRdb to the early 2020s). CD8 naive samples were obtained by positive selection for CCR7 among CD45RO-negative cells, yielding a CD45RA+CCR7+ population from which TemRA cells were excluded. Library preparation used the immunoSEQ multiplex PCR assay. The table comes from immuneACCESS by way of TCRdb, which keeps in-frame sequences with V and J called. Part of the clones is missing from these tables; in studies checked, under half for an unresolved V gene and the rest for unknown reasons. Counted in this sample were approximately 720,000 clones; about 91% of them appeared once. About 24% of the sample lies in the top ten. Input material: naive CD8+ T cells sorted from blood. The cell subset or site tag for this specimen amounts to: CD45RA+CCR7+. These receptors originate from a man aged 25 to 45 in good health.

The CDR3 reads CASSLVGVGANVLTF. The CDR3 coding sequence is TGTGCCAGCAGCTTGGTAGGGGTTGGGGCCAACGTCCTGACTTTC. V gene TRBV5-4 combines with J gene TRBJ2-6, with D perhaps matching TRBD1 (5 bases). Germline V gene lookup returns CDR1 SGHNT and CDR2 YYREEE (reference sequence). This CDR3 spans 15 amino acids. Trimming removed 0 bases from V and 3 bases from J, with 7 bases in between.

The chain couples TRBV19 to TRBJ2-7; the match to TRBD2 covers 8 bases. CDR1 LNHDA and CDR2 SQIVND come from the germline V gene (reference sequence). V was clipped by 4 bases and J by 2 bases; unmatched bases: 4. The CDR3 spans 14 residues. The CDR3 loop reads CASSNGRATYEQYF. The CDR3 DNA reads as TGTGCCAGTAGTAACGGGAGGGCAACCTACGAGCAGTACTTC. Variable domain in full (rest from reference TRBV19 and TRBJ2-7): DGGITQSPKYLFRKEGQNVTLSCEQNLNHDAMYWYRQDPGQGLRLIYYSQIVNDFQKGDIAEGYSVSREKKESFPLTVTSAQKNPTAFYLCASSNGRATYEQYFGPGTRLTVT.

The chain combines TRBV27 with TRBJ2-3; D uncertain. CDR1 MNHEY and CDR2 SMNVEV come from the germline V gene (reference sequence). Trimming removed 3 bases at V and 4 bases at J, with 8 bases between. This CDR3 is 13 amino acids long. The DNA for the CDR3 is TGTGCCAGCAGTTTCCTGCCCCCAGATACGCAGTATTTT. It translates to CASSFLPPDTQYF.

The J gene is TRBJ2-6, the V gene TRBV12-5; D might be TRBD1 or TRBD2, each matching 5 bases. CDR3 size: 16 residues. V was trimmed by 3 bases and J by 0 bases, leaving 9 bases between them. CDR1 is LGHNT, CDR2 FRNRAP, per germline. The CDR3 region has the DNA TGTGCTAGTGGTTTTGTTGGGACCTCTGGGGCCAACGTCCTGACTTTC. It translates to CASGFVGTSGANVLTF. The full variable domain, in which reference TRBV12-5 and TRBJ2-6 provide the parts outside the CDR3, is DARVTQTPRHKVTEMGQEVTMRCQPILGHNTVFWYRQTMMQGLELLAYFRNRAPLDDSGMPKDRFSAEMPDATLATLKIQPSEPRDSAVYFCASGFVGTSGANVLTFGAGSRLTVL.

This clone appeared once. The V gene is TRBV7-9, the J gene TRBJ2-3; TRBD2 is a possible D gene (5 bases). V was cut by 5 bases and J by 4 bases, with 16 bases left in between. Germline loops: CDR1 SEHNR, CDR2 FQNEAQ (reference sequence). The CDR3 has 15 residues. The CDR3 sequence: CASSRGNRVPDTQYF. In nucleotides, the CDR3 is TGTGCCAGCAGCCGAGGGAATCGGGTTCCAGATACGCAGTATTTT.

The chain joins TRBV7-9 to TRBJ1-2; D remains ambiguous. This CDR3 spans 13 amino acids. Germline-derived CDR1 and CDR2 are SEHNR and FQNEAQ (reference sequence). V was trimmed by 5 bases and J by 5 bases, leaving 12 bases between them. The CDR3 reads CASSPEILYGYTF. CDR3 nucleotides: TGTGCCAGCAGCCCCGAGATTTTATATGGCTACACCTTC.

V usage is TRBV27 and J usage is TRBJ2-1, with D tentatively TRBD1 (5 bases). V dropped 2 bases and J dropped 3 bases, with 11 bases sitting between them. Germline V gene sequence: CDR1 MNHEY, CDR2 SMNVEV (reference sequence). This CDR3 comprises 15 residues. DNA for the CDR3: TGTGCCAGCAGTTTACAGGGCGCGCTCTACAATGAGCAGTTCTTC. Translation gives CASSLQGALYNEQFF.

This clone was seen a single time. The CDR3 protein is CASSPPREQFGEQYF. The CDR3 DNA follows: TGTGCCAGCAGCCCCCCCCGGGAGCAATTTGGCGAGCAGTACTTC. The chain carries TRBV28 and TRBJ2-7; tentative D call: TRBD2 (6 bases). V gave up 6 bases and J gave up 6 bases, with 21 bases separating them. Germline V gene lookup returns CDR1 MDHEN and CDR2 SYDVKM. The CDR3 length is 15 residues.

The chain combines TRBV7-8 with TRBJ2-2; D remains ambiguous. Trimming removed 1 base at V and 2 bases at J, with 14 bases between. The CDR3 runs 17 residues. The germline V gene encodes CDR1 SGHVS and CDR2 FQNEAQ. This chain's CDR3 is CASSLEASHANTGELFF. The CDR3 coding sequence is TGTGCCAGCAGCTTAGAGGCCTCCCATGCAAACACCGGGGAGCTGTTTTTT.

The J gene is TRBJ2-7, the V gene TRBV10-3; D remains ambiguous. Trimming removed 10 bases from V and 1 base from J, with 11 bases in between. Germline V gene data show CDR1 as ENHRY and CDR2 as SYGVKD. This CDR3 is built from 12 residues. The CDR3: CATVGSSYEQYF. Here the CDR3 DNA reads TGTGCCACTGTCGGGTCTTCCTACGAGCAGTACTTC.

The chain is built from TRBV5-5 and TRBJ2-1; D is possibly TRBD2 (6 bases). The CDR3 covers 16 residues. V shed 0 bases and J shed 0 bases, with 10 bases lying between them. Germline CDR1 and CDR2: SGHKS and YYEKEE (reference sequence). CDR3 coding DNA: TGTGCCAGCAGCTTGGTGGAGGGTTCCTCCTACAATGAGCAGTTCTTC. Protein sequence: CASSLVEGSSYNEQFF.

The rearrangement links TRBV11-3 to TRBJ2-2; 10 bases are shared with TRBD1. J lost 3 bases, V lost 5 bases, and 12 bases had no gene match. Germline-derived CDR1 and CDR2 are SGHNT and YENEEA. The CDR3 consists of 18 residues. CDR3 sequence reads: CASSPRPGQGGYTGELFF. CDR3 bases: TGTGCCAGCAGCCCTCGACCCGGACAGGGGGGTTACACCGGGGAGCTGTTTTTT.

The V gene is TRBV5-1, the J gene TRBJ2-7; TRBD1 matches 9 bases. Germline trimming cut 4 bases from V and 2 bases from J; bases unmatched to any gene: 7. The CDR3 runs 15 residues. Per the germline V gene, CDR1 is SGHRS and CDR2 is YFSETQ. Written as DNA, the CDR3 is TGCGCCAGCAGCCGACGGGACAGGGTCCCCTACGAGCAGTACTTC. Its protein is CASSRRDRVPYEQYF.

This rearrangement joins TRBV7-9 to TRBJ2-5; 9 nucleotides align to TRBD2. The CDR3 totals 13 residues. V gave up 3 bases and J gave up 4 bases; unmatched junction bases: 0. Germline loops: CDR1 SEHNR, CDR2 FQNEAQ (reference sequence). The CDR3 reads CASSLGLAETQYF. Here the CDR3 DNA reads TGTGCCAGCAGCTTGGGACTAGCAGAGACCCAGTACTTC.

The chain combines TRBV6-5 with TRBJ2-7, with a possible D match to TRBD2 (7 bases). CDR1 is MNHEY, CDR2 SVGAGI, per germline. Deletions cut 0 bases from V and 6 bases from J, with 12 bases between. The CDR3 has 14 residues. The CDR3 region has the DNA TGTGCCAGCAGTTACTCGGGGGAGGGGGGCGAGCAGTACTTC. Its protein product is CASSYSGEGGEQYF.

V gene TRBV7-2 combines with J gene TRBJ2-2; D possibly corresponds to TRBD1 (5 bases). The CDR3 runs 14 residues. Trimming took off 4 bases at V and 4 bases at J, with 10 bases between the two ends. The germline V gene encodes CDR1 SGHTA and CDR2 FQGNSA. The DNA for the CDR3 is TGTGCCAGCAGCTCTGGACAAACCACCGGGGAGCTGTTTTTT. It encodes CASSSGQTTGELFF.

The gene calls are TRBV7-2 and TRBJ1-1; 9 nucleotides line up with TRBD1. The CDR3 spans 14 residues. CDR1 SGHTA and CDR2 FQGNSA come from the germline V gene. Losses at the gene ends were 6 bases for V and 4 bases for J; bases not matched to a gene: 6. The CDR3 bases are TGTGCCAGCAGTTCCGGGACAGGGCGCACTGAAGCTTTCTTT. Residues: CASSSGTGRTEAFF.

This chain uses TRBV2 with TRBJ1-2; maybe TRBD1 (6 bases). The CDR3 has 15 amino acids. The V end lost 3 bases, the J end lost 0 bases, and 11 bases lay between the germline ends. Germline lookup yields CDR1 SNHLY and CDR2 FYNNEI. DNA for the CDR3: TGTGCCAGCAGTGATTCGGGGGCCACTAACTATGGCTACACCTTC. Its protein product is CASSDSGATNYGYTF.

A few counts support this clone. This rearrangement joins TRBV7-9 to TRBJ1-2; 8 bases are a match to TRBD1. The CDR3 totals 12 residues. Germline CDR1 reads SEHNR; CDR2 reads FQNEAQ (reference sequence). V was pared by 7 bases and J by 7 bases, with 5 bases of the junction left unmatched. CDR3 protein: CASTVDRAGYTF. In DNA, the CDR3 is TGTGCCAGCACCGTGGACAGGGCTGGCTACACCTTC.